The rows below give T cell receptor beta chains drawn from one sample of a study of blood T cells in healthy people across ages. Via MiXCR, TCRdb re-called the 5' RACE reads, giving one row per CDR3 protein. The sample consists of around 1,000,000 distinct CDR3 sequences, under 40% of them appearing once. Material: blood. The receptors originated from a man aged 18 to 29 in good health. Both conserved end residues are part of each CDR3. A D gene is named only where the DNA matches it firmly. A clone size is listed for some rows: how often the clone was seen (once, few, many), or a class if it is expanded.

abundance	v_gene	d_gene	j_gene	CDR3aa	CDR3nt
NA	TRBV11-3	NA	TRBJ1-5	CASSLRGSRQAYNQPQHF	TGTGCCAGCAGCTTAAGGGGGAGTCGACAGGCTTACAATCAGCCCCAGCATTTT
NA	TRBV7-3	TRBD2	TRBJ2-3	CASSSRTSGSTQYF	TGTGCCAGTAGCTCCCGGACTAGCGGCTCTACGCAGTATTTT
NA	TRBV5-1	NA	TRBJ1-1	CASRAPGTEAFF	TGCGCCAGCAGGGCCCCGGGGACTGAAGCTTTCTTT
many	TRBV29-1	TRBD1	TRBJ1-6	CSVRTGGYNSPLHF	TGCAGCGTGAGGACAGGGGGGTATAATTCACCCCTCCACTTT
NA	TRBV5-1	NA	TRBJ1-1	CASSFQARGNTEAFF	TGCGCCAGCAGCTTCCAAGCCCGGGGGAACACTGAAGCTTTCTTT
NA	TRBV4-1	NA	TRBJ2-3	CASSQEAAITDTQYF	TGCGCCAGCAGCCAAGAGGCTGCAATAACAGATACGCAGTATTTT
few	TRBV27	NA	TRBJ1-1	CASSVGGRGTEAFF	TGTGCCAGCAGTGTAGGGGGAAGGGGGACTGAAGCTTTCTTT
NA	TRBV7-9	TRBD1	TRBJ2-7	CASAHLQGIAYNEQYF	TGTGCCAGCGCACATTTACAGGGGATTGCCTACAATGAGCAGTACTTC
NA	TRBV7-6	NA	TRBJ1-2	CASSLTPATDGYTF	TGTGCCAGCAGCTTAACACCCGCTACCGATGGCTACACCTTC
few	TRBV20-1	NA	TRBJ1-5	CSASKNSNQPQHF	TGCAGTGCTAGTAAGAATAGCAATCAGCCCCAGCATTTT
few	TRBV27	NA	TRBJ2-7	CASSPRQEPKFYEQYF	TGTGCCAGCAGTCCCCGACAGGAACCCAAGTTCTACGAGCAGTACTTC
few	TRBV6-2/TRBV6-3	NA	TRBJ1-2	CASRPRDRPILGYTF	TGTGCCAGCAGACCCCGGGACCGCCCAATCCTTGGCTACACCTTC
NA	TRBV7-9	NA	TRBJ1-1	CASRNRVGNTEAFF	TGTGCCAGCAGAAACAGGGTCGGGAACACTGAAGCTTTCTTT
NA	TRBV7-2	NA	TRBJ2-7	CASSSSLEQYF	TGTGCCAGCAGCTCCTCCCTCGAGCAGTACTTC
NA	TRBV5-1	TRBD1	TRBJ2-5	CASNRFGTGVAETQYF	TGCGCCAGCAACCGCTTTGGTACAGGGGTTGCGGAGACCCAGTACTTC
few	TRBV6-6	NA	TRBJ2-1	CASSYSMDRAQLFF	TGTGCCAGCAGTTACTCGATGGACCGGGCCCAACTGTTCTTC
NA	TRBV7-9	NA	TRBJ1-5	CASSLEVSSGRNQPQHF	TGTGCCAGTAGCTTAGAGGTTAGCTCGGGCAGGAATCAGCCCCAGCATTTT
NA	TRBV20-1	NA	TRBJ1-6	CSARTRAGSSPLHF	TGCAGTGCTAGAACACGTGCAGGTAGTTCACCCCTCCACTTT
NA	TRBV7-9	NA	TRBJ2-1	CASSSPSSQAYNEQFF	TGTGCCAGCAGCTCCCCGTCCAGTCAGGCCTACAATGAGCAGTTCTTC
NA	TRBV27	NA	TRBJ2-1	CASSLLLWVEGSYNEQFF	TGTGCCAGCAGTTTACTCCTCTGGGTGGAGGGGTCCTACAATGAGCAGTTCTTC
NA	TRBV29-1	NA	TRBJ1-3	CSVQGPDSGNTIYF	TGCAGCGTTCAGGGGCCCGACTCTGGAAACACCATATATTTT
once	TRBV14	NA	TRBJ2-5	CASSRIGSSRDEQYF	TGTGCCAGCAGCCGCATCGGTTCATCGAGGGATGAGCAGTACTTC
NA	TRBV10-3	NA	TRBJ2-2	CAIMGQGPGELFF	TGTGCCATCATGGGGCAGGGCCCCGGGGAGCTGTTTTTT
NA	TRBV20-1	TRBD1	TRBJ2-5	CSAETGVEQYF	TGCAGTGCCGAGACAGGGGTTGAGCAGTACTTC
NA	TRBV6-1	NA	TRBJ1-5	CASSVDPGGQPQHF	TGTGCCAGCAGTGTAGACCCCGGGGGACAGCCCCAGCATTTT
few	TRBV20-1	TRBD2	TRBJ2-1	CSARDTPGTSGGARSYNEQFF	TGCAGTGCTAGAGATACGCCCGGGACTAGCGGGGGGGCGCGGTCCTACAATGAGCAGTTCTTC
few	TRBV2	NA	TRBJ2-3	CASDSLTDTQYF	TGTGCCAGCGACTCGCTCACAGATACGCAGTATTTT
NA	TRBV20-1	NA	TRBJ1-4	CSALKQGNEKLFF	TGCAGTGCCCTGAAGCAGGGGAATGAAAAACTGTTTTTT
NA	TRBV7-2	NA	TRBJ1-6	CASSLDRAPLHF	TGTGCCAGCAGCTTAGACAGGGCACCCCTCCACTTT
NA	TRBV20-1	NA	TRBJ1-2	CSARAGTFNYGYTF	TGCAGTGCTAGAGCCGGGACCTTTAACTATGGCTACACCTTC
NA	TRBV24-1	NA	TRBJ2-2	CATSAGVKTGELFF	TGTGCCACCAGTGCAGGGGTGAAGACCGGGGAGCTGTTTTTT
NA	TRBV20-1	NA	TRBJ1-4	CSARDMGRRNEKLFF	TGCAGTGCTAGAGATATGGGGCGAAGGAATGAAAAACTGTTTTTT
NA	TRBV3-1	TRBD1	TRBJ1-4	CASSQIGGRGNEKLFF	TGTGCCAGCAGCCAGATAGGCGGCAGGGGGAATGAAAAACTGTTTTTT
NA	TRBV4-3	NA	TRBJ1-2	CASKLTRDLDNVNHGYTF	TGCGCCAGCAAGCTTACAAGGGACCTAGACAACGTCAACCATGGCTACACCTTC
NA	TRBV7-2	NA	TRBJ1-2	CASSLDLSSGEEGYTF	TGTGCCAGCAGCTTAGATCTTAGTTCGGGAGAGGAGGGCTACACCTTC
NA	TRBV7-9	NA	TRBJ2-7	CASSYSSAMTYNEQYF	TGTGCCAGCAGCTACAGTAGCGCGATGACCTACAATGAGCAGTACTTC
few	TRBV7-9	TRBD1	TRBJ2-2	CASSSSGQDSTGELFF	TGTGCCAGCAGCTCGTCGGGACAGGATTCCACCGGGGAGCTGTTTTTT
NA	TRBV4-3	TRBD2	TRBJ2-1	CASSQDGLAGGPGEQFF	TGCGCCAGCAGCCAAGATGGCCTAGCGGGGGGGCCTGGTGAGCAGTTCTTC
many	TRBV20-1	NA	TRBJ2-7	CSAGTYEQYF	TGCAGTGCTGGAACCTACGAGCAGTACTTC
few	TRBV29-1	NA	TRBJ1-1	CSVETLVGTEAFF	TGCAGCGTTGAAACCCTTGTAGGCACTGAAGCTTTCTTT
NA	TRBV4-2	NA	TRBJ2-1	CASSQDFRTVEAEFF	TGTGCCAGCAGCCAAGATTTTAGGACAGTCGAAGCTGAGTTCTTC
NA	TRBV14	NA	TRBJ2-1	CASSQGAQDYNEQFF	TGTGCCAGCAGCCAAGGGGCACAGGACTACAATGAGCAGTTCTTC
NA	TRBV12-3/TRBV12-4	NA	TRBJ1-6	CASSLGVRNSPLHF	TGTGCCAGCAGTTTGGGTGTACGTAATTCACCCCTCCACTTT
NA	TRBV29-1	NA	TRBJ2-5	CSVGVVQLETQYF	TGCAGCGTTGGTGTTGTACAACTAGAGACCCAGTACTTC
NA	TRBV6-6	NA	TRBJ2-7	CASTQGTPYEQYF	TGTGCCAGCACCCAAGGGACACCCTACGAGCAGTACTTC
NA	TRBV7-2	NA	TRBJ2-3	CASSLAAGSGTDTQYF	TGTGCCAGCAGCTTAGCTGCGGGGTCTGGCACAGATACGCAGTATTTT
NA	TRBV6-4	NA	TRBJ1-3	CASSESRTPGNTIYF	TGTGCCAGCAGCGAATCGAGGACACCTGGAAACACCATATATTTT
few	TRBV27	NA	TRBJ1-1	CASSWALNTEAFF	TGTGCCAGCAGTTGGGCCCTGAACACTGAAGCTTTCTTT